Listed below are T cell receptor beta chains from one sample, sequenced in a study of CD4 T cells in relation to SARS-CoV-2 and coronaviruses. This table comes from immunoSEQ multiplex PCR, and its TCRdb copy is limited to in-frame clones, with some not included. The data show roughly 20,000 clones, about three quarters seen once. No antigen has been identified for these receptors. Sample: CD4+ T cells from PBMCs, cultured in vitro. The receptors derive from a human donor in good health. The CDR3 runs from the conserved cysteine through the conserved F or W. A D gene is named only where the DNA matches it firmly. Clone sizes are given selectively: once, few, many, or a class where the clone is expanded.

TRBV27	-	-	TRBJ2-7	CASRISERSYEQYF	TGTGCCAGCAGGATATCCGAGCGATCCTACGAGCAGTACTTC
TRBV7-2	-	-	TRBJ2-3	CASSLSFGAGGDTQYF	-
TRBV6-5	-	TRBD1	TRBJ2-7	CASTGQGSTNEQYF	TGTGCCAGCACAGGACAGGGGTCAACCAACGAGCAGTACTTC
TRBV7-6	-	TRBD1	TRBJ2-3	CASSPNRGRASTDTQYF	TGTGCCAGCAGCCCAAACAGGGGGCGAGCTAGCACAGATACGCAGTATTTT
TRBV7-8	once	TRBD1	TRBJ1-1	CASSDPGQGARTEAFF	TGTGCCAGCAGCGACCCGGGGCAGGGGGCGAGGACTGAAGCTTTCTTT
TRBV5-6	-	-	TRBJ1-5	CASSLRRARNRNQPQHF	TGTGCCAGCAGCCTCCGGCGGGCCCGGAATCGCAATCAGCCCCAGCATTTT
TRBV4-2	few	-	TRBJ2-2	CASSRAENTGELFF	TGTGCCAGCAGCAGGGCAGAAAACACCGGGGAGCTGTTTTTT
TRBV3-1/TRBV3-2	-	TRBD1	TRBJ1-3	CASSQYGTGSGNTIYF	TGTGCCAGCAGCCAATACGGGACAGGCTCTGGAAACACCATATATTTT
TRBV6-6	once	-	TRBJ2-7	CASSPTGRDGTYEQYF	TGTGCCAGCAGCCCGACGGGGCGGGACGGAACCTACGAGCAGTACTTC
TRBV28	-	TRBD2	TRBJ2-1	CASSLSSTSGRGEFF	TGTGCCAGCAGTCTATCGTCCACTAGCGGCCGGGGGGAGTTCTTC
TRBV5-5	-	-	TRBJ2-7	CASSPRWPSYEQYF	TGTGCCAGCAGCCCTCGGTGGCCTTCCTACGAGCAGTACTTC
TRBV3-1/TRBV3-2	-	TRBD2	TRBJ2-2	CASSPFATSGREGTGELFF	TGTGCCAGCAGCCCTTTCGCGACTAGCGGCCGCGAGGGCACCGGGGAGCTGTTTTTT
TRBV2	-	TRBD1	TRBJ1-1	CASKGASSVGEAFF	TGTGCCAGCAAGGGGGCCTCTTCTGTAGGCGAAGCTTTCTTT
TRBV6-5	-	TRBD1	TRBJ1-2	CASRVDRGPYYGYTF	TGTGCCAGCAGAGTGGACAGGGGACCATACTATGGCTACACCTTC
TRBV4-2	-	TRBD2	TRBJ2-7	CASSQDSGTSGRSSYEQYF	TGTGCCAGCAGCCAAGATTCGGGGACTAGCGGGAGGTCCTCCTACGAGCAGTACTTC
TRBV21-1	-	-	TRBJ2-3	CASSKCMPPRRTTDTQYF	TGTGCCAGCAGCAAATGCATGCCCCCAAGACGCACCACAGATACGCAGTATTTT
TRBV20-1	-	-	TRBJ1-2	CSARDGRGYTF	TGCAGTGCTAGAGATGGGCGGGGCTACACCTTC
TRBV12-5	-	-	TRBJ2-4	CASGSAAVGIQYF	TGTGCTAGTGGTTCCGCGGCCGTCGGCATTCAGTACTTC
TRBV5-1	-	-	TRBJ2-1	CASSLDGINNEQFF	TGCGCCAGCAGCTTGGACGGAATTAACAATGAGCAGTTCTTC
TRBV30	-	TRBD1	TRBJ2-5	CARRQGRQETQYF	TGTGCCCGCCGACAGGGGCGCCAAGAGACCCAGTACTTC
TRBV28	-	TRBD1	TRBJ1-1	CASSLSGGTEAFF	TGTGCCAGCAGTTTGTCAGGGGGAACTGAAGCTTTCTTT
TRBV3-1/TRBV3-2	-	-	TRBJ2-7	CASSLQFYEQYF	TGTGCCAGCAGCCTACAGTTCTACGAGCAGTACTTC
TRBV30	-	TRBD2	TRBJ2-7	CAWTATSGRGNEQYF	TGTGCCTGGACCGCGACTAGCGGGAGGGGTAACGAGCAGTACTTC
TRBV7-9	-	-	TRBJ2-3	CASSPDHLDTQYF	TGTGCCAGCAGCCCAGACCACTTAGATACGCAGTATTTT
TRBV6-4	-	TRBD1	TRBJ1-6	CASSDGSQGDNSPLHF	TGTGCCAGCAGTGACGGCTCCCAGGGGGATAATTCACCCCTCCACTTT
TRBV6-2/TRBV6-3	-	-	TRBJ2-1	CASSHALEQFF	TGTGCCAGCAGTCACGCACTTGAGCAGTTCTTC
TRBV7-9	-	-	TRBJ1-1	CASSLGGWRAEAFF	TGTGCCAGCAGCTTAGGTGGCTGGCGGGCTGAAGCTTTCTTT
TRBV5-1	-	-	TRBJ2-2	CASSLGTPNTGELFF	TGCGCCAGCAGCTTGGGTACACCAAACACCGGGGAGCTGTTTTTT
TRBV5-1	-	TRBD1	TRBJ2-2	CASSGRGQMNTGELFF	TGCGCCAGCAGCGGACGGGGACAGATGAACACCGGGGAGCTGTTTTTT
TRBV13	-	-	TRBJ2-5	CASSIRSGQRETQYF	TGTGCCAGCAGCATACGGAGCGGGCAGAGGGAGACCCAGTACTTC
TRBV5-1	-	TRBD2	TRBJ2-1	CASSLGLTGGPSMDNEQFF	TGCGCCAGCAGCTTGGGCCTGACGGGAGGGCCCTCGATGGACAATGAGCAGTTCTTC
TRBV6-1	few	-	TRBJ1-5	CASSEGIGGNQPQHF	TGTGCCAGCAGTGAAGGGATAGGGGGCAATCAGCCCCAGCATTTT
TRBV25-1	-	-	TRBJ2-2	CASSDPGTANTGELFF	TGTGCCAGCAGTGATCCCGGGACTGCGAACACCGGGGAGCTGTTTTTT
TRBV4-1	few	-	TRBJ1-5	CASSQEGAGVQPQHF	TGCGCCAGCAGCCAAGAAGGGGCAGGGGTTCAGCCCCAGCATTTT
TRBV19	-	-	TRBJ1-1	CASSDRSFGTEAFF	TGTGCCAGTAGTGACAGATCGTTTGGCACTGAAGCTTTCTTT
TRBV5-1	-	TRBD2	TRBJ2-1	CASSLGLAVRYNEQFF	TGCGCCAGCAGCTTGGGACTAGCGGTCCGATACAATGAGCAGTTCTTC
TRBV5-6	-	-	TRBJ2-5	CASSLTEYQETQYF	TGTGCCAGCAGCTTAACAGAGTACCAAGAGACCCAGTACTTC
TRBV4-2	few	TRBD1	TRBJ2-2	CASSQGQGDTGELFF	TGTGCCAGCAGCCAGGGACAGGGGGACACCGGGGAGCTGTTTTTT
TRBV12-3/TRBV12-4	-	-	TRBJ2-1	CASRRSVDEQFF	TGTGCCAGCAGGCGTTCGGTGGATGAGCAGTTCTTC
TRBV3-1/TRBV3-2	-	-	TRBJ2-7	CASSQDQGFYEQYF	TGTGCCAGCAGCCAAGATCAGGGATTCTACGAGCAGTACTTC
TRBV3-1/TRBV3-2	-	-	TRBJ1-2	CASSQVGRAANYGYTF	TGTGCCAGCAGCCAAGTGGGGAGGGCCGCTAACTATGGCTACACCTTC
TRBV18	few	TRBD1	TRBJ1-1	CASSQGTGTNTEAFF	TGTGCCAGCTCACAGGGGACAGGGACGAACACTGAAGCTTTCTTT
TRBV13	-	-	TRBJ2-7	CASSQSWGEVTYEQYF	TGTGCCAGCAGCCAGAGTTGGGGGGAGGTCACCTACGAGCAGTACTTC
TRBV2	-	-	TRBJ1-2	CASSEKAYGYTF	TGTGCCAGCAGTGAAAAGGCGTATGGCTACACCTTC
TRBV3-1/TRBV3-2	-	TRBD1	TRBJ1-4	CASSQDGVGRDRGEKLFF	TGTGCCAGCAGTCAAGACGGTGTCGGCCGGGACAGAGGCGAAAAACTGTTTTTT
TRBV29-1	-	-	TRBJ1-6	CSAMTAGDSYNSPLHF	TGCAGCGCAATGACAGCGGGGGACTCCTATAATTCACCCCTCCACTTT
TRBV7-2	-	-	TRBJ1-1	CASSLIDDTEAFF	TGTGCCAGCAGCTTGATTGACGACACTGAAGCTTTCTTT
TRBV6-2/TRBV6-3	-	-	TRBJ1-3	CASSSRPRSGNTIYF	TGTGCCAGCAGCTCGAGGCCAAGATCTGGAAACACCATATATTTT
TRBV7-9	-	-	TRBJ1-2	CASSFLGTADGYTF	TGTGCCAGCAGCTTTCTTGGAACAGCCGATGGCTACACCTTC
TRBV24-1	-	TRBD2	TRBJ2-3	CATSDSSGSADTQYF	TGTGCCACCAGTGATTCTAGCGGGAGCGCAGATACGCAGTATTTT
TRBV3-1/TRBV3-2	-	-	TRBJ1-4	CASSQRGIATNEKLFF	TGTGCCAGCAGCCAAAGAGGGATTGCAACTAATGAAAAACTGTTTTTT
TRBV30	once	-	TRBJ1-4	CAWKPNRVGYEKLFF	TGTGCCTGGAAACCTAACAGGGTTGGCTATGAAAAACTGTTTTTT
TRBV19	-	-	TRBJ1-3	CASTDGSSGNTIYF	TGTGCCAGTACGGACGGTAGCTCTGGAAACACCATATATTTT
TRBV2	few	-	TRBJ1-2	CASSESGNYGYTF	TGTGCCAGCAGTGAGTCAGGAAACTATGGCTACACCTTC
TRBV18	-	TRBD1	TRBJ2-7	CASSAGTGGLYEQYF	TGTGCCAGCTCAGCCGGGACAGGGGGCCTGTACGAGCAGTACTTC
TRBV19	-	-	TRBJ1-5	CASTTIESNQPQHF	TGTGCCAGTACCACCATCGAGAGCAATCAGCCCCAGCATTTT
TRBV19	-	TRBD1	TRBJ2-2	CASRKGAGVTGELFF	TGTGCCAGTAGAAAGGGGGCAGGGGTGACCGGGGAGCTGTTTTTT
TRBV5-4	few	TRBD1	TRBJ2-7	CASSFEQGAYEQYF	TGTGCCAGCAGCTTTGAACAGGGGGCCTACGAGCAGTACTTC